The entry that follows covers one T cell receptor (beta chain) sequence. Both 60 Vbeta primers and 13 Jbeta primers went into the PCR. Per the authors' pipeline: Around 12 million of about 80 million unique TCR beta chains were shared, per a later count. The repertoire was sequenced with immunoSEQ multiplex PCR; TCRdb's copy has only in-frame clones and lacks some. That table furnishes V, J and clone size, whereas the DNA furnished D and trimming. The sample contains approximately 280,000 clones, just over 85% of which appear only once. This sample was included in a study of cytomegalovirus exposure and HLA in healthy donors. The CDR3 consists of 16 residues. Germline CDR1 and CDR2: SGHTA and FQGTGA. Trimming left V 5 bases short and J 1 base short, with 15 bases between.

This TCR was sampled from a man between 35 and 55 years old in good health and CMV-seropositive. The sample comprised PBMCs. The V gene is TRBV7-3, the J gene TRBJ2-1; maybe TRBD2 (6 bases). The CDR3 region is CASSPSGVASYNEQFF. The CDR3 bases are TGTGCCAGCAGCCCTTCGGGGGTAGCTTCCTACAATGAGCAGTTCTTC.